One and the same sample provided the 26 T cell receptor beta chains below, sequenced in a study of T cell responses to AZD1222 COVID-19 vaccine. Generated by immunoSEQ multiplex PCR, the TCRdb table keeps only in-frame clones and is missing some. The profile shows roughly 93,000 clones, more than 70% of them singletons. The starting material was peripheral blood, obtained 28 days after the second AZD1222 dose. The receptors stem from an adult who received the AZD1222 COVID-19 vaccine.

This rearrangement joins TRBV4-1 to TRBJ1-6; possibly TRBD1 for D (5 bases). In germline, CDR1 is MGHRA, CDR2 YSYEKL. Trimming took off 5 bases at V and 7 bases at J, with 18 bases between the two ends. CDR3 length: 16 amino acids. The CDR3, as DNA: TGCGCCAGCAGCACAGAACCCCGGGACCTCAATTCACCCCTCCACTTT. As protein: CASSTEPRDLNSPLHF.

The CDR3 coding sequence is TGTGCCAGTAGTCCTGGGTCCTACAATGAGCAGTTCTTC. It translates to CASSPGSYNEQFF. The chain employs TRBV19 and TRBJ2-1; D unclear. Germline loops: CDR1 LNHDA, CDR2 SQIVND (reference sequence). Trimming removed 5 bases at V and 1 base at J, with 6 bases between. CDR3 size: 13 residues.

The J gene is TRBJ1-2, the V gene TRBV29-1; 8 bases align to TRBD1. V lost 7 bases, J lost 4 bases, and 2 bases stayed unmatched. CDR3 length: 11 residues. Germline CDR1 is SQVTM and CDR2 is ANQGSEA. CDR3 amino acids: CSDQGAYGYTF. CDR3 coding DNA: TGCAGCGACCAGGGGGCCTATGGCTACACCTTC.

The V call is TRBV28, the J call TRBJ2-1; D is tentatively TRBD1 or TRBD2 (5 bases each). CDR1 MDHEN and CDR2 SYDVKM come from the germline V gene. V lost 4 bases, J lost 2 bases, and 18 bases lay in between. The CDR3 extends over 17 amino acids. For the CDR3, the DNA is TGTGCCAGCAGTTCTATCTCTACCCCGGGACCCTACAATGAGCAGTTCTTC. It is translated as CASSSISTPGPYNEQFF.

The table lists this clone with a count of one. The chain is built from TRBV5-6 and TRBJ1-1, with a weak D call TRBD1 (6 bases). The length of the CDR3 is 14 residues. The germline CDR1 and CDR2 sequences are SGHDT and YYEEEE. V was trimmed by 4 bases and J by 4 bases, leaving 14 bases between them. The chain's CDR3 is CASSPGQESTEAFF. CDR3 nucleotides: TGTGCCAGCAGCCCGGGACAAGAAAGCACTGAAGCTTTCTTT.

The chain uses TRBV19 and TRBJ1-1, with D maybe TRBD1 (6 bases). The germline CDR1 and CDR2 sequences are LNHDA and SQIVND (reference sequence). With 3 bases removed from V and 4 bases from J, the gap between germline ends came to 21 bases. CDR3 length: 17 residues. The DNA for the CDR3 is TGTGCCAGTAGTATGGGGTATGGGGGGGCGCGGAGCACTGAAGCTTTCTTT. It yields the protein CASSMGYGGARSTEAFF.

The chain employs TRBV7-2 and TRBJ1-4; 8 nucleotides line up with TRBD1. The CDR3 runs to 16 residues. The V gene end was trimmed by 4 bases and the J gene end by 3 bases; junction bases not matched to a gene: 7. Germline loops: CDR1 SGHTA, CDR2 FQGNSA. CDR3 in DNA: TGTGCCAGCAGCTCGGACCAGGGGGCGCCTAATGAAAAACTGTTTTTT. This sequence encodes CASSSDQGAPNEKLFF.

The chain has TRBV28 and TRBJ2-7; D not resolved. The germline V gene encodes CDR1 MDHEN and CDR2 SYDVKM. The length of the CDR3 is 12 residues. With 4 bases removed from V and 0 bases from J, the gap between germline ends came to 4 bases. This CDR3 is CASSSSSYEQYF. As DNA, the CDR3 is TGTGCCAGCAGTTCATCCTCCTACGAGCAGTACTTC.

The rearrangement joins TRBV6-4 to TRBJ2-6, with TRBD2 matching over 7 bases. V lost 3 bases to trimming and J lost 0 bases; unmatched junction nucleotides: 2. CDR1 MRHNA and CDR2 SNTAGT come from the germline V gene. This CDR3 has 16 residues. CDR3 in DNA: TGTGCCAGCAGTGAGGGGGGGAACTCTGGGGCCAACGTCCTGACTTTC. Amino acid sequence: CASSEGGNSGANVLTF.

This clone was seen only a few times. The CDR3 loop reads CASRLQGVGYGYTF. DNA for the CDR3: TGTGCCAGCAGGCTACAGGGAGTCGGCTATGGCTACACCTTC. This chain joins TRBV7-9 and TRBJ1-2; a weak D match, TRBD1 (6 bases). CDR3 length: 14 residues. V lost 6 bases and J lost 4, with 15 bases in between. Germline-derived CDR1 and CDR2 are SEHNR and FQNEAQ (reference sequence).

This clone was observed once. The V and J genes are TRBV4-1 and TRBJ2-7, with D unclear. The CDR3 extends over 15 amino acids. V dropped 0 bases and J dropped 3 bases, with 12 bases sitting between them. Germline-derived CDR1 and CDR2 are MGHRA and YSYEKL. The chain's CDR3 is CASSQDRLGNYEQYV. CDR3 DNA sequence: TGCGCCAGCAGCCAAGACCGCCTAGGGAACTACGAGCAGTACGTC.

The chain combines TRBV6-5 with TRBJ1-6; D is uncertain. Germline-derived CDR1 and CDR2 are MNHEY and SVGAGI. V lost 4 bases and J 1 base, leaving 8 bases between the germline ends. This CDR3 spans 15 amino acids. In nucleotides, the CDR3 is TGTGCCAGCAGTTTGGCGCAGTCCTATAATTCACCCCTCCACTTT. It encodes CASSLAQSYNSPLHF.

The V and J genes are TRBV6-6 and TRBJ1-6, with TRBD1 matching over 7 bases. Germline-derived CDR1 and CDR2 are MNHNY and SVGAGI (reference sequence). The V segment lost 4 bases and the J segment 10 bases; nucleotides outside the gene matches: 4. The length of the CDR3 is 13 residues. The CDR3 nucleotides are TGTGCCAGCAGTTCCACAGGGGACTCACCCCTCCACTTT. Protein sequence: CASSSTGDSPLHF.

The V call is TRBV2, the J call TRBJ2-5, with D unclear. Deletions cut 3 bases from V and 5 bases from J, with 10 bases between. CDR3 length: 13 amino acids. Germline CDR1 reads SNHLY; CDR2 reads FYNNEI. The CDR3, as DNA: TGTGCCAGCAGTGACGGGTTTAGCGAGACCCAGTACTTC. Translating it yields CASSDGFSETQYF.

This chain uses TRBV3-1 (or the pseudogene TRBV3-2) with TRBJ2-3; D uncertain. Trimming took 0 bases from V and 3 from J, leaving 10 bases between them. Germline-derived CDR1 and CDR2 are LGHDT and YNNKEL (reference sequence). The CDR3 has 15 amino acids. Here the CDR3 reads CASSQDLDPTDTQYF. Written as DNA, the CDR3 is TGTGCCAGCAGCCAAGATTTAGACCCAACAGATACGCAGTATTTT.

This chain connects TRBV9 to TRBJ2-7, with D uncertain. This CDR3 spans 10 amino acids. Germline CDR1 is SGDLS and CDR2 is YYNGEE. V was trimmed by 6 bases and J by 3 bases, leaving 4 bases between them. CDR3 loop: CASTDYEQYV. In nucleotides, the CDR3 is TGTGCCAGCACGGACTACGAGCAGTACGTC.

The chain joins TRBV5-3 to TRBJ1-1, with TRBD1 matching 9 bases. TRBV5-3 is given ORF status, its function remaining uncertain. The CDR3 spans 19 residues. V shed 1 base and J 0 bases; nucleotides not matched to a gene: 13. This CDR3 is CARSLKPGQGKELNTEAFF. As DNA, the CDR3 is TGTGCCAGAAGCTTGAAGCCGGGACAGGGCAAGGAGTTGAACACTGAAGCTTTCTTT.

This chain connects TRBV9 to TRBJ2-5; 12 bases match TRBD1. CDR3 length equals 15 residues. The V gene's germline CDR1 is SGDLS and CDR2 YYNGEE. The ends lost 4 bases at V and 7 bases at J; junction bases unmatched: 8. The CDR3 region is CASSKGTGGSGTQYF. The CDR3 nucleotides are TGTGCCAGCAGCAAAGGGACAGGGGGCAGCGGGACCCAGTACTTC.

CDR3 in DNA: TGTGCCAGCAGCTTCGGGACAGGGTTTTTGCCAAACTATGGCTACACCTTC. Translating gives CASSFGTGFLPNYGYTF. The chain couples TRBV7-8 to TRBJ1-2, with 9 bases aligning to TRBD1. This CDR3 spans 17 amino acids. J gave up 2 bases and V 3 bases, and 10 bases lay outside the gene matches. CDR1 is SGHVS and CDR2 is FQNEAQ in the germline V gene.

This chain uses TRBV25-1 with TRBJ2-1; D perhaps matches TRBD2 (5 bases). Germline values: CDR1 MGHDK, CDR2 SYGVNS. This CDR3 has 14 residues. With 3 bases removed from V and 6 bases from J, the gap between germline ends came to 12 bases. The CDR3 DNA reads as TGTGCCAGCAGTGATCTCGACGGGGTCAATGAGCAGTTCTTC. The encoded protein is CASSDLDGVNEQFF.

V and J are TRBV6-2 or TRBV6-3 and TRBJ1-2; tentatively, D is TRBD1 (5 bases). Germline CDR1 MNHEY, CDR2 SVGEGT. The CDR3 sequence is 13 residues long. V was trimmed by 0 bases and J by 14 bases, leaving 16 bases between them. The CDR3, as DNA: TGTGCCAGCAGTTACTCCCGCGGGGGTCGAAGAACCTTC. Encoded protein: CASSYSRGGRRTF.

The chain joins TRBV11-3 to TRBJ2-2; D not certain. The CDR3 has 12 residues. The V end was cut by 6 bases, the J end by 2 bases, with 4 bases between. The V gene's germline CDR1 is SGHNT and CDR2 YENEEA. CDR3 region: CASSLNTGELFF. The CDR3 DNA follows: TGTGCCAGCAGTCTAAACACCGGGGAGCTGTTTTTT.

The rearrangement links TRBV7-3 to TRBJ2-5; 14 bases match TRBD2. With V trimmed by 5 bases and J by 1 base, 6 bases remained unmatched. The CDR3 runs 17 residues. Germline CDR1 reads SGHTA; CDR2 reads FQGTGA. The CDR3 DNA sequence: TGTGCCAGCAGCCTCGGACTAGCGGGGGGCCCCCAAGAGACCCAGTACTTC. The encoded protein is CASSLGLAGGPQETQYF.

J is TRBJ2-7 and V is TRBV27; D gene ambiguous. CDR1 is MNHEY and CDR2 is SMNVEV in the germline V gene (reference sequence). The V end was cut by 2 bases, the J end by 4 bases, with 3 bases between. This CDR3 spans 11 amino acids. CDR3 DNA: TGTGCCAGCAGTTTAGGATACGAGCAGTACTTC. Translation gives CASSLGYEQYF.

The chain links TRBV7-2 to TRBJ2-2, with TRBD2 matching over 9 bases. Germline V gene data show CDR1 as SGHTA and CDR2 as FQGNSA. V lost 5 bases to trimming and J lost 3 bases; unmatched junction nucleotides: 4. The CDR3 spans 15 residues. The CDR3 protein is CASSPVAGDTGELFF. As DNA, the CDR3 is TGTGCCAGCAGCCCGGTAGCGGGGGACACCGGGGAGCTGTTTTTT.

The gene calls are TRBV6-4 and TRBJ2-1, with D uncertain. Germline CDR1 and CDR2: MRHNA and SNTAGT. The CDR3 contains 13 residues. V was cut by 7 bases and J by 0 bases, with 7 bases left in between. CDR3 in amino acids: CASTSSSYNEQFF. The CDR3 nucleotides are TGTGCCAGCACATCGAGCTCCTACAATGAGCAGTTCTTC.